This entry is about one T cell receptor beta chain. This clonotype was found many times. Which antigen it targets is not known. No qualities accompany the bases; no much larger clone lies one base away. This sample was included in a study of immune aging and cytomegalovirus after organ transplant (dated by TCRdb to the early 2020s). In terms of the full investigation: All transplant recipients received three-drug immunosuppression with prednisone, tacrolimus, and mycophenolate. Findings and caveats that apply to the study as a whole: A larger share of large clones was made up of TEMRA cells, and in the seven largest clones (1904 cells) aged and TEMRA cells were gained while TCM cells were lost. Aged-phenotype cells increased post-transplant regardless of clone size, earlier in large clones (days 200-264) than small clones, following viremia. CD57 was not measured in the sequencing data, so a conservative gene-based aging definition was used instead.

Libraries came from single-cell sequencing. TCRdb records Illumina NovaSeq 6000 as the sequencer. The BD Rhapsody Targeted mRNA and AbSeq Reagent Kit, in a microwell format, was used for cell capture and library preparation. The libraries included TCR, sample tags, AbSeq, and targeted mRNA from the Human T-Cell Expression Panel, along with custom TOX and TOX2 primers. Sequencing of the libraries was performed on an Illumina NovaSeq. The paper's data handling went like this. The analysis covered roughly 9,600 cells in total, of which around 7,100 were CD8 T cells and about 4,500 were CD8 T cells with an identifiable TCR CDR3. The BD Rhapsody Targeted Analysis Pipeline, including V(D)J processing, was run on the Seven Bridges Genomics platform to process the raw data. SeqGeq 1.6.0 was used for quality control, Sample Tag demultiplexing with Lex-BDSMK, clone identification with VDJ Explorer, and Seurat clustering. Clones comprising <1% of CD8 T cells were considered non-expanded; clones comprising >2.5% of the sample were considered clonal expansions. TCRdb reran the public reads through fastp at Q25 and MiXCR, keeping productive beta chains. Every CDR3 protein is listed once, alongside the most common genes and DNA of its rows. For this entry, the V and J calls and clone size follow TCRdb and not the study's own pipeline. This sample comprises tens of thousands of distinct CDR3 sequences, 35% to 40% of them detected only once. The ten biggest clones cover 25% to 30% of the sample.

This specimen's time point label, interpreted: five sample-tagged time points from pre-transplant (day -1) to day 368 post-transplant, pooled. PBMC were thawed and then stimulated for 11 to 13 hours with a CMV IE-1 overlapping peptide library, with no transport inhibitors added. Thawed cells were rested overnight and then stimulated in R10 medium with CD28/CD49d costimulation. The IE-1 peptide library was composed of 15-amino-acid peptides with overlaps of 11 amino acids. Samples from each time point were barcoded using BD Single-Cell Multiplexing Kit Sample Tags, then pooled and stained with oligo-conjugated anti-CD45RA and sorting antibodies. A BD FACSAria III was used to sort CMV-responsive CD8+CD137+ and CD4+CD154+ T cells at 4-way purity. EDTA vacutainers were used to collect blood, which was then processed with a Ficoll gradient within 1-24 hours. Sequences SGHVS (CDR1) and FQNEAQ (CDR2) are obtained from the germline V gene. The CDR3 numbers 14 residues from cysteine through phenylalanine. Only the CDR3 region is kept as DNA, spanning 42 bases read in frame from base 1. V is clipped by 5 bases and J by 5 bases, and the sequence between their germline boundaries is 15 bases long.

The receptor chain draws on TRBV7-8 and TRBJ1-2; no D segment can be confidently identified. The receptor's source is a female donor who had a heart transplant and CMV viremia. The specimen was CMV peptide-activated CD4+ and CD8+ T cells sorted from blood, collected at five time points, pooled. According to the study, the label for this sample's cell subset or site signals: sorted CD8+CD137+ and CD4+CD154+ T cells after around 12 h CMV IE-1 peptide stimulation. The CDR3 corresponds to CASSPGRNYYGYTF. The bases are TGTGCCAGCAGCCCAGGACGGAACTATTATGGCTACACCTTC.